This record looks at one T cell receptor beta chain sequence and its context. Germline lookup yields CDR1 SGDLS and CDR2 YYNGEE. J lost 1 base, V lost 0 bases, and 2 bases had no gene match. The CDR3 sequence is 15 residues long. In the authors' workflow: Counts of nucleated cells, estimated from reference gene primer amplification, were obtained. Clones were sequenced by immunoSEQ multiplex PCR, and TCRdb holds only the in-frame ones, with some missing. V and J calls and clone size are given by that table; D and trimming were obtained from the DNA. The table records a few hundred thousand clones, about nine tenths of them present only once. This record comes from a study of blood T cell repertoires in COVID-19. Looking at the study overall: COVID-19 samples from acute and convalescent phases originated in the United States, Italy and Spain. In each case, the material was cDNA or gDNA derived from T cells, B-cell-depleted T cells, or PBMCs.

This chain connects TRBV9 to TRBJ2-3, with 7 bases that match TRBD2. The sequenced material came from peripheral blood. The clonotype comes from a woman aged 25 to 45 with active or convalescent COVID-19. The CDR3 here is CASSVGSGGTDTQYF. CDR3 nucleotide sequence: TGTGCCAGCAGCGTAGGAAGCGGGGGCACAGATACGCAGTATTTT.